This paragraph covers one T cell receptor beta chain sequence. Its antigen is not identified. The CDR3 consists of 16 residues. Germline CDR1 SGHAT, CDR2 FQNNGV. V gave up 2 bases and J gave up 0 bases, with 14 bases separating them. Starting from 500 ng of total RNA, TCR libraries were made with linear amplification. TCRdb reprocessed the reads via MiXCR and lists one record per CDR3 protein. The data contain about 180,000 distinct CDR3 sequences, about 70% of them singletons. CD4+CD8-CD45RO-CD45RA+ cells were naive CD4+; CD8+CD4-CD45RA+CD27bright cells were naive CD8+. The data belong to a study of healthy donors' naive CD4 and CD8 T cells. Background on the study: A new alpha primer set targeted every functional IMGT alpha variant. General study points: Most V and J genes were reportedly biased between naive CD4+ and CD8+ cells. Negatively charged CDR3s marked CD8+ lineage; positively charged CDR3s marked CD4+ lineage.

The sample consisted of naive CD4+ and CD8+ T cells sorted from blood, pooled from several donors. The chain has TRBV11-2 and TRBJ2-7, with D perhaps matching TRBD1 (6 bases). The receptor was derived from a pool of human donors in good health; the sample pools cells from several healthy donors. CDR3 loop: CASSLQALQGSYEQYF. DNA for the CDR3: TGTGCCAGCAGCTTACAGGCCCTACAGGGCTCCTACGAGCAGTACTTC.